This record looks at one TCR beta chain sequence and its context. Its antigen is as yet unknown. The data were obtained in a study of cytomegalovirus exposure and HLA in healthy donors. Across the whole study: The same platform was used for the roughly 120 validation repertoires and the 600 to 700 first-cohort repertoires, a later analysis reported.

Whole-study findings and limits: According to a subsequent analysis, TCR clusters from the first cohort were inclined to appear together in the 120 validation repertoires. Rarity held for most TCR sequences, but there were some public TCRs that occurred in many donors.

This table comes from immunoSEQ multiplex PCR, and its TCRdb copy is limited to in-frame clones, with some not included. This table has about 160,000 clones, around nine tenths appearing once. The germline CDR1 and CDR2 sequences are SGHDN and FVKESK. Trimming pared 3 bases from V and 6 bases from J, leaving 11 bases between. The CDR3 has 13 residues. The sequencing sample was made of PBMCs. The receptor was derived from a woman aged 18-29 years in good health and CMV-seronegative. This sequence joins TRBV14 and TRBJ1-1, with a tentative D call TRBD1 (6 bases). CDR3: CASSQEGGAEAFF. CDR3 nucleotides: TGTGCCAGCAGCCAGGAAGGGGGAGCTGAAGCTTTCTTT. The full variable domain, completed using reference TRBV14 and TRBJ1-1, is EAGVTQFPSHSVIEKGQTVTLRCDPISGHDNLYWYRRVMGKEIKFLLHFVKESKQDESGMPNNRFLAERTGGTYSTLKVQPAELEDSGVYFCASSQEGGAEAFFGQGTRLTVV.